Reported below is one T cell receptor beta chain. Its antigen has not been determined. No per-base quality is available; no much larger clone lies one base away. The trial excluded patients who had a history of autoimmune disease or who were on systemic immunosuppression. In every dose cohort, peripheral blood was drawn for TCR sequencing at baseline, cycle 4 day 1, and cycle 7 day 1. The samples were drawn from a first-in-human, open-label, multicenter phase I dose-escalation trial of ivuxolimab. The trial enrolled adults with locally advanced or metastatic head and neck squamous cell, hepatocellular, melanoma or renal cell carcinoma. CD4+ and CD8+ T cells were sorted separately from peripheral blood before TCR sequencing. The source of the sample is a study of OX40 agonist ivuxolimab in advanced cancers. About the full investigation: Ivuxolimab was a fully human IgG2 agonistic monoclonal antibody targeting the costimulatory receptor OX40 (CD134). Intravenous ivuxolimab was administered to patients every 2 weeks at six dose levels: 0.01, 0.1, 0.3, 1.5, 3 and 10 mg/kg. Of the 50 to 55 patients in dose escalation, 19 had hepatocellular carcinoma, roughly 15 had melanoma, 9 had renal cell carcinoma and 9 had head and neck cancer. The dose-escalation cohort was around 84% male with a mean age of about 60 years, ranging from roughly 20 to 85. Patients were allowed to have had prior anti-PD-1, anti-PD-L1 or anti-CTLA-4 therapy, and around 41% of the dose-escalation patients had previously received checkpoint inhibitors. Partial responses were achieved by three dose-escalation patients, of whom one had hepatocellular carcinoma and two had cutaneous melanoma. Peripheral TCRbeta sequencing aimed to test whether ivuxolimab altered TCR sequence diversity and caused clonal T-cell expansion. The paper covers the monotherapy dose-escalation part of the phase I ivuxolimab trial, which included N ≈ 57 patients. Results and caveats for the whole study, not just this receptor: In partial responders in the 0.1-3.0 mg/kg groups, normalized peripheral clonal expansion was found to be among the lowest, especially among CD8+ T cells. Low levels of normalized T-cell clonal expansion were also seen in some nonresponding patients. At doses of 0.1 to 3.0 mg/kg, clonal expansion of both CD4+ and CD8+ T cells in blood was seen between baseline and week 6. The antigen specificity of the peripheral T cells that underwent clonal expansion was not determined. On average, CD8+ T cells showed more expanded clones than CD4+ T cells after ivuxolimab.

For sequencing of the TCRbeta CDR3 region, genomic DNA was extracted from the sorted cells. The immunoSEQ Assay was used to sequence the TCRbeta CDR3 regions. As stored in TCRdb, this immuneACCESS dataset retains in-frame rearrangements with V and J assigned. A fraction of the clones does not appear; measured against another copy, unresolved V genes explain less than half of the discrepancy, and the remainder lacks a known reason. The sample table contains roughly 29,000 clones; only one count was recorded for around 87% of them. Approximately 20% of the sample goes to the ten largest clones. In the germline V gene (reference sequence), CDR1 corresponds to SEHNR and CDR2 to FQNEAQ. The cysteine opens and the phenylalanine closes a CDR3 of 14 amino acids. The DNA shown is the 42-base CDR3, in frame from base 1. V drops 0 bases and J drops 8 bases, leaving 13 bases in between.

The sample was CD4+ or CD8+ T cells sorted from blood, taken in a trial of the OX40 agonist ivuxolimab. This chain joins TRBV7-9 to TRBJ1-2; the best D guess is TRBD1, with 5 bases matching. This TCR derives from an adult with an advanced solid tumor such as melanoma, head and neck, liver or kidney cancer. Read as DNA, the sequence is TGTGCCAGCAGCTTAGCAACCAGGGAGGGAGGCTACACCTTC. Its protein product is CASSLATREGGYTF.